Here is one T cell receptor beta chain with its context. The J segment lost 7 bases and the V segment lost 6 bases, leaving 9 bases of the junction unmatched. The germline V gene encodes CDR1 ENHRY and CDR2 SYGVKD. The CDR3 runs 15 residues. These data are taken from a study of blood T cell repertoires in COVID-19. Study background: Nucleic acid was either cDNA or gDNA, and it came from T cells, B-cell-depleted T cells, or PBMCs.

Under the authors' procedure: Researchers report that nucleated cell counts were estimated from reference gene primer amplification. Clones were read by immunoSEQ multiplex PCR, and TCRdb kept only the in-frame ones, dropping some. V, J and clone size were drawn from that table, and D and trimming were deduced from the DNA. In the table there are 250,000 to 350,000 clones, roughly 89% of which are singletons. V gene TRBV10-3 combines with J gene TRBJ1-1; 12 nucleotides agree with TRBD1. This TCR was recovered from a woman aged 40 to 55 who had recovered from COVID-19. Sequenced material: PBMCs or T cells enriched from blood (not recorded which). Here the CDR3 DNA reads TGTGCCATCAGACCGGGACAGGGGGCTTTGGGTGAAGCTTTCTTT. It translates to CAIRPGQGALGEAFF.